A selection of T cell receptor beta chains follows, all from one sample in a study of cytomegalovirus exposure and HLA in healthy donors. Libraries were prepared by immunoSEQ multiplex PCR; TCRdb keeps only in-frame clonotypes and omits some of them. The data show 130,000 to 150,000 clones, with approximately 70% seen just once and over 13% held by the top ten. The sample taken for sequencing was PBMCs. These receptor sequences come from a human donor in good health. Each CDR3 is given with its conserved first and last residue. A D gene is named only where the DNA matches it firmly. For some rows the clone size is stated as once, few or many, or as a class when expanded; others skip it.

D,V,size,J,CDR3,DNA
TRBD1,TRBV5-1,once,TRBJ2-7,CASTGGYEQYF,TGCGCCAGCACAGGGGGCTACGAGCAGTACTTC
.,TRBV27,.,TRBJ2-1,CASSWRGGIEQFF,TGTGCCAGCAGTTGGAGGGGAGGTATTGAGCAGTTCTTC
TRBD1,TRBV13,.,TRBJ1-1,CASSGTGGTEAFF,TGTGCCAGCAGCGGTACAGGGGGCACTGAAGCTTTCTTT
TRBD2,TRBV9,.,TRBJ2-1,CASSVGWASGDFYNEQFF,TGTGCCAGCAGCGTAGGGTGGGCTAGCGGGGATTTCTACAATGAGCAGTTCTTC
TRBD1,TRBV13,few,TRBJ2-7,CASSDFTGGTYEQYF,TGTGCCAGCAGTGACTTCACAGGGGGAACCTACGAGCAGTACTTC
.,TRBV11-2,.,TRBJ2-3,CASSLGRTDTQYF,TGTGCCAGCAGCTTAGGTCGGACAGATACGCAGTATTTT
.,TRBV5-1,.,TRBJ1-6,CASSLAFTGSLLGTPLHF,TGCGCCAGCAGCTTGGCCTTTACAGGGTCCCTTCTGGGTACACCCCTCCACTTT
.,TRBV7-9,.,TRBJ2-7,CASSWGERFYEQYF,TGTGCCAGCTCTTGGGGGGAGAGATTCTACGAGCAGTACTTC
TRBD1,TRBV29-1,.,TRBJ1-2,CSAGDRAPEGYTF,TGCAGCGCTGGGGACAGGGCCCCCGAGGGCTACACCTTC
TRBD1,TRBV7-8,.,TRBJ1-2,CASSLSSQGIYGYTF,TGTGCCAGCAGCTTATCCTCACAGGGGATTTATGGCTACACCTTC
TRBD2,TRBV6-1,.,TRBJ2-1,CASTLAGGYNEQFF,TGTGCCAGCACACTAGCGGGGGGTTACAATGAGCAGTTCTTC
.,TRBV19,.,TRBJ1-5,CASSIQVYQPQHF,TGTGCCAGTAGTATACAGGTCTATCAGCCCCAGCATTTT
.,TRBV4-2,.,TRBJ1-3,CASSQDQVRSSGNTIYF,TGTGCCAGCAGCCAAGATCAAGTGAGGTCCTCTGGAAACACCATATATTTT
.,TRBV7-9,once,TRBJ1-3,CASSLGGTAGNTIYF,TGTGCCAGCAGCTTGGGAGGGACCGCGGGAAACACCATATATTTT
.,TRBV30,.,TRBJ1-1,CAWSIRNTEAFF,TGTGCCTGGAGTATCAGGAACACTGAAGCTTTCTTT
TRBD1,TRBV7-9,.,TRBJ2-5,CASSLGAGGREETQYF,TGTGCCAGCAGCTTAGGGGCAGGGGGACGTGAAGAGACCCAGTACTTC
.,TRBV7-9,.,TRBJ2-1,CASSLGLVAYEQFF,TGTGCCAGCAGCTTAGGACTAGTCGCCTATGAGCAGTTCTTC
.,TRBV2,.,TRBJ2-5,CASSRDPSETQYF,TGTGCCAGCAGCCGAGATCCGTCGGAGACCCAGTACTTC